The next 7 T cell receptor beta chains were all read from a single sample in a study of cytomegalovirus exposure and HLA in healthy donors. PCR amplification relied on 60 Vbeta primers (plus 13 Jbeta primers). Using immunoSEQ multiplex PCR, the repertoire was profiled, and TCRdb retains in-frame clones only, with some absent. This table has 150,000 to 250,000 clones, 82% appearing once. Sequencing input: PBMCs. These receptors all come from a boy aged 2-15 years in good health and CMV-seronegative.

V usage is TRBV7-3 and J usage is TRBJ2-5; D is perhaps TRBD2 (6 bases). Germline V gene lookup returns CDR1 SGHTA and CDR2 FQGTGA. This CDR3 has 14 amino acids. Trimming left V 3 bases short and J 1 base short, with 9 bases between. This CDR3 reads CASSFRGIQETQYF. DNA for the CDR3: TGTGCCAGCAGCTTTCGGGGGATCCAAGAGACCCAGTACTTC.

The genes are TRBV5-3 and TRBJ2-7; TRBD2 might be the D (5 bases). TRBV5-3 is an ORF for which the function is uncertain. This CDR3 spans 14 amino acids. Trimming cost V 4 bases and J 3 bases, with 14 bases left between them. CDR3: CARSPRRACYEQYF. The CDR3, as DNA: TGTGCCAGAAGCCCGAGGCGGGCTTGCTACGAGCAGTACTTC.

V is TRBV7-9 and J is TRBJ1-3, with TRBD1 matching over 10 bases. Germline V gene sequence: CDR1 SEHNR, CDR2 FQNEAQ (reference sequence). The V gene end was trimmed by 5 bases and the J gene end by 3 bases; junction bases not matched to a gene: 10. There are 17 residues in the CDR3. This CDR3 is CASSQDRWTGGGNTIYF. For the CDR3, the DNA is TGTGCCAGCAGCCAGGACAGGTGGACAGGGGGTGGAAACACCATATATTTT.

This clone appeared once. This sequence joins TRBV6-5 and TRBJ1-1, with D perhaps TRBD1 (6 bases). Germline values: CDR1 MNHEY, CDR2 SVGAGI. V was pared by 5 bases and J by 0 bases, with 13 bases between. The length of the CDR3 is 15 residues. CDR3 region: CASSPTGGLNTEAFF. The CDR3 nucleotides are TGTGCCAGCAGTCCGACAGGCGGGCTGAACACTGAAGCTTTCTTT.

This chain links TRBV15 with TRBJ1-1; D gene unclear. CDR1 and CDR2 from the germline V gene are LNHNV and YYDKDF (reference sequence). The CDR3 has 15 residues. V lost 9 bases and J lost 0, with 17 bases in between. For the CDR3, the DNA is TGTGCCACTACGAGGGAGGGATGGATGAACACTGAAGCTTTCTTT. Amino acids: CATTREGWMNTEAFF.

The rearrangement joins TRBV6-4 to TRBJ2-7; TRBD2 agrees at 8 bases. The CDR3 consists of 12 residues. Germline V gives CDR1 MRHNA, CDR2 SNTAGT. Trimming removed 10 bases from V and 0 bases from J; junction bases left unmatched: 2. In DNA, the CDR3 is TGTGCCACCGGGAGGGACTCCTACGAGCAGTACTTC. This encodes CATGRDSYEQYF.

The V call is TRBV7-2, the J call TRBJ2-3; D uncertain. Germline V lookup: CDR1 SGHTA, CDR2 FQGNSA. This CDR3 has 15 residues. V lost 5 bases and J lost 3, with 15 bases in between. CDR3 coding DNA: TGTGCCAGCAGCCCGAACGTAGCCGGTACAGATACGCAGTATTTT. As protein: CASSPNVAGTDTQYF.